This note documents a single TCR beta chain sequence. As yet, its antigen is unknown. PCR was performed a second time for roughly 7 to 11 cycles using a sample-barcoded 5' primer and a J-beta primer mix. TCRdb re-called the 5' RACE reads with MiXCR, one entry per CDR3 protein. The repertoire holds 1.4 million to 1.5 million distinct CDR3 sequences, roughly 45% seen once, with under 8% in the top ten. This CDR3 spans 15 amino acids. V gave up 1 base and J gave up 3 bases, with 10 bases separating them. The V gene's germline CDR1 is MGHRA and CDR2 YSYEKL. The data originate from a study of blood T cells in healthy people across ages. The study, taken as a whole, reports: Roughly linearly, TCR beta diversity per million T cells fell as age increased.

The sequenced sample consisted of blood. The receptor was isolated from a woman between 18 and 30 years old in good health. The chain links TRBV4-1 to TRBJ1-5, with a weak D call TRBD1 (6 bases). CDR3 nucleotides: TGCGCCAGCAGCCAAGCTCCAGGGGACAATCAGCCCCAGCATTTT. Its protein product is CASSQAPGDNQPQHF.